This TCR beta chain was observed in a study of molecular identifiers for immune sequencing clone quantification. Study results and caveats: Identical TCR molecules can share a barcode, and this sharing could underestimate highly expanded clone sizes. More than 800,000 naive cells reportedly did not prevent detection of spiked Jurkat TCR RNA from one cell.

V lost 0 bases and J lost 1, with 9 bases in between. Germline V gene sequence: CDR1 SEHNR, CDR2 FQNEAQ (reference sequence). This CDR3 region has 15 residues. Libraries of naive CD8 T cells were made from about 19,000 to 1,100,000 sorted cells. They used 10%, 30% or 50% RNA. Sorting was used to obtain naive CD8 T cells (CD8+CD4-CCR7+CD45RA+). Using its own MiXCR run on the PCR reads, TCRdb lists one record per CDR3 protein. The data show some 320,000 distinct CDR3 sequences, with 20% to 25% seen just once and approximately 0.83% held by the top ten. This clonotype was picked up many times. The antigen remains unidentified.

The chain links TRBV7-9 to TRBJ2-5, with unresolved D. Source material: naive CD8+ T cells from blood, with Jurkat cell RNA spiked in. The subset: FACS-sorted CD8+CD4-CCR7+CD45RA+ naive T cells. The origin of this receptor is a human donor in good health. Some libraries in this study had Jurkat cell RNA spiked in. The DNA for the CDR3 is TGTGCCAGCAGCTTAGCGTGGGCGGCCCAAGAGACCCAGTACTTC. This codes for CASSLAWAAQETQYF.